This entry is about one TCR beta chain. Antigen: not known. This sample stems from a study of blood T cells in healthy people across ages. Primers used in a second PCR of about 7 to 11 cycles were a sample-barcoded 5' primer and a J-beta primer mix. Each of the cDNA molecules was tagged by a template-switch adaptor with 12 random nucleotides. TCRdb redid the calling of the 5' RACE reads with MiXCR, one entry per CDR3 protein. The sample has about 1.4 million distinct CDR3 sequences, almost 60% seen once. The CDR3 is made up of 12 amino acids. Germline values: CDR1 SQVTM, CDR2 ANQGSEA. V was shortened by 4 bases and J by 3 bases, with 10 bases between the two germline ends. Overall study findings and caveats: Estimates drawn from one million T cells were deemed to understate diversity. Among T cells, TCR beta diversity per million cells dropped roughly linearly as age rose. Long-lived and aged donors differed, with more naive CD4+ cells and higher diversity in the long-lived.

The gene calls are TRBV29-1 and TRBJ2-7, with a tentative D call TRBD2 (5 bases). The sample consisted of blood. This TCR derives from a man younger than 30 in good health. The CDR3 protein is CSVGEGLYEQYF. The CDR3 DNA reads TGCAGCGTTGGTGAGGGTCTCTACGAGCAGTACTTC.